This T cell receptor (beta chain) stems from a study of cytomegalovirus exposure and HLA in healthy donors. The V gene's germline CDR1 is SGHDN and CDR2 FVKESK. Trimming removed 4 bases from V and 4 bases from J; junction bases left unmatched: 6. CDR3 size: 15 residues. PCR amplification relied on 60 Vbeta primers (plus 13 Jbeta primers). The method was immunoSEQ multiplex PCR; TCRdb's version includes in-frame clones alone and lacks a portion of them. Of some 90,000 clones listed, about 75% are singletons. This TCR was sampled from a female donor in good health and CMV-seronegative. The sequencing sample was made of PBMCs. V is TRBV14 and J is TRBJ1-2, with TRBD1 matching over 10 bases. CDR3 coding DNA: TGTGCCAGCAGCCTGGGACAGGGGTTGGGCTATGGCTACACCTTC. It specifies CASSLGQGLGYGYTF. The entire variable domain, with the rest obtained from reference TRBV14 and TRBJ1-2, is as follows: EAGVTQFPSHSVIEKGQTVTLRCDPISGHDNLYWYRRVMGKEIKFLLHFVKESKQDESGMPNNRFLAERTGGTYSTLKVQPAELEDSGVYFCASSLGQGLGYGYTFGSGTRLTVV.